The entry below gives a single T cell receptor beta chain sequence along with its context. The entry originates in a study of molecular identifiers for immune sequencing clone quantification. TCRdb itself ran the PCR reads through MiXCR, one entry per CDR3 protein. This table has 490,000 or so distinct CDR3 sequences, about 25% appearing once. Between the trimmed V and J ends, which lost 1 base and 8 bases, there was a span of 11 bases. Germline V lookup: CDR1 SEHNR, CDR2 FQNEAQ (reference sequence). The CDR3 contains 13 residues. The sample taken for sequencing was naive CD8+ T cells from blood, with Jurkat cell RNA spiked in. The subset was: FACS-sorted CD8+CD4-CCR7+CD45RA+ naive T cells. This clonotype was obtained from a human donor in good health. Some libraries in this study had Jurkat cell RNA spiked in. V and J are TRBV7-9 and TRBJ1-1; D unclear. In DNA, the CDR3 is TGTGCCAGCAGCTTAGAGGTCGTCAGAGAAGCTTTCTTT. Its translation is CASSLEVVREAFF.